These T cell receptor beta chains were read from a single sample in a study of control samples from healthy donors and cancer patients. The method was immunoSEQ multiplex PCR; TCRdb's version includes in-frame clones alone and lacks a portion of them. This sample yields about 140,000 clones, of which 94% are seen a single time; less than 15% belongs to the top ten. Sequencing used blood. These receptors all stem from a middle-aged man in good health. The CDR3 runs from the conserved cysteine through the conserved F or W. The order of the fields is clone size, D gene, V gene, J gene, CDR3 DNA, CDR3 protein. A D gene is named only where the DNA matches it firmly. Expanded clones are given a class, and other clones once, few, many or no size at all.

.	.	TRBV18	TRBJ1-1	TGTGCCAGCTCACCACCGGGTACAGTTCGATCTGAAGCTTTCTTT	CASSPPGTVRSEAFF
.	.	TRBV27	TRBJ2-6	TGTGCCAGCAGTTTATCCGCTAGGGGGGCGGGCTCTGGGGCCAACGTCCTGACTTTC	CASSLSARGAGSGANVLTF
.	TRBD1	TRBV20-1	TRBJ2-7	TGCAGTGCTGGACAGGTTTACGAGCAGTACTTC	CSAGQVYEQYF
.	.	TRBV27	TRBJ2-2	TGTGCCAGCAGTTTCGGGGCCGTTAACACCGGGGAGCTGTTTTTT	CASSFGAVNTGELFF
.	.	TRBV9	TRBJ2-1	TGTGCCAGCAGCTCCTCCGGAGAAACGAAGATCAATGAGCAGTTCTTC	CASSSSGETKINEQFF
.	.	TRBV18	TRBJ1-1	TGTGCCAGCTCACCACAGGCGTCGATCGGGGGTATGAACACTGAAGCTTTCTTT	CASSPQASIGGMNTEAFF
.	.	TRBV19	TRBJ1-5	TGTGCCAGTAGAATTCCCGGACGGAATAATCAGCCCCAGCATTTT	CASRIPGRNNQPQHF
.	.	TRBV3-1/TRBV3-2	TRBJ1-2	TGTGCCAGCAGCCAAGGAAATGCGGGTACCCGTGGCTACGGCTACACCTTC	CASSQGNAGTRGYGYTF
.	TRBD1	TRBV29-1	TRBJ1-2	TGCAGCGTTAGGACAGGGGGCTCTGGCTACACCTTC	CSVRTGGSGYTF
.	.	TRBV19	TRBJ1-1	TGTGCCAGTAGTCCCCGGTCCAACACTGAAGCTTTCTTT	CASSPRSNTEAFF
once	.	TRBV30	TRBJ2-7	TGTGCCTGGAGTACCGGTCCTCTCGGCGAGCAGTACTTC	CAWSTGPLGEQYF
.	.	TRBV19	TRBJ1-2	TGTGCCAGTAGTATCGGGGGGGCGAATGGCTACACCTTC	CASSIGGANGYTF
.	.	TRBV6-5	TRBJ2-3	TGTGCCAGCAACCCTTTCGAAGGTCCGGGAGATACGCAGTATTTT	CASNPFEGPGDTQYF
.	.	TRBV9	TRBJ1-4	TGTGCCAGCAGCGTCGACGAAACCGAAAAACTGTTTTTT	CASSVDETEKLFF
.	.	TRBV5-6	TRBJ1-2	TGTGCCAGCAGCTTGGTTCAGGGGGGCTACACCTTC	CASSLVQGGYTF
.	TRBD1	TRBV9	TRBJ1-6	TGTGCCAGCAGCGTAGAGACAGGGCATAATTCACCCCTCCACTTT	CASSVETGHNSPLHF
.	.	TRBV2	TRBJ1-1	TGTGCCAGCAGACGGACAGTGAACACTGAAGCTTTCTTT	CASRRTVNTEAFF
.	TRBD1	TRBV5-6	TRBJ1-1	TGTGCCAGCAGTGACGGGACAGGGGGTATGGGAGCTTTCTTT	CASSDGTGGMGAFF
.	.	TRBV14	TRBJ1-6	TGTGCCAGCAGCGGGGCCCGTACTTCACCCCTCCACTTT	CASSGARTSPLHF
.	TRBD2	TRBV29-1	TRBJ2-7	TGCAGCGTTGAAGATGTCGGGGGGAGAAGCTCCTACGAGCAGTACTTC	CSVEDVGGRSSYEQYF
once	TRBD2	TRBV9	TRBJ2-2	TGTGCCAGCAGCGACACCGGACTAGCGGGAGACACCGGGGAGCTGTTTTTT	CASSDTGLAGDTGELFF
.	.	TRBV28	TRBJ1-5	TGTGCCAGCAGTCGCTCGACCAATCAGCCCCAGCATTTT	CASSRSTNQPQHF
once	.	TRBV5-6	TRBJ1-5	TGTGCCAGCAGCAGCGGCGGGAATCAGCCCCAGCATTTT	CASSSGGNQPQHF
.	.	TRBV5-1	TRBJ2-5	TGCGCCAGCAGCATAGGGACCAGGGGAGCAGAGACCCAGTACTTC	CASSIGTRGAETQYF
.	.	TRBV5-8	TRBJ1-4	TGTGCCAGCAGCTGCTTAGGAACAACTAATGAAAAACTGTTTTTT	CASSCLGTTNEKLFF
.	TRBD2	TRBV9	TRBJ2-7	TGTGCCAGCAGCGTAGCCCTTGAGGTAGCGGGCCGCTACGAGCAGTACTTC	CASSVALEVAGRYEQYF
.	TRBD1	TRBV24-1	TRBJ1-2	TGTGCCACCAGTGATGGGGGGACAGGGGGCAACTATGGCTACACCTTC	CATSDGGTGGNYGYTF
.	TRBD2	TRBV4-3	TRBJ2-5	TGCGCCAGCAGCCCCGGGACTAGCGGGGGGACACAAGAGACCCAGTACTTC	CASSPGTSGGTQETQYF
.	.	TRBV20-1	TRBJ1-5	TGCAGTGCTAGTGATGGGGGGAATCAGCCCCAGCATTTT	CSASDGGNQPQHF
.	.	TRBV6-6	TRBJ1-2	TGTGCCAGCACACCCGGCAACTATGGCTACACCTTC	CASTPGNYGYTF
.	.	TRBV29-1	TRBJ2-7	TGCAGCGTGCCCTCGGGGGGCCACAACGAGCAGTACTTC	CSVPSGGHNEQYF
.	TRBD1	TRBV28	TRBJ1-5	TGTGCCAGCAGTCAGGGGGATCAGCCCCAGCATTTT	CASSQGDQPQHF
.	.	TRBV4-1	TRBJ1-2	TGCGCCAGCAGCCCCACCGGGGGCAGGGTCTATGGCTACACCTTC	CASSPTGGRVYGYTF
once	.	TRBV6-5	TRBJ1-2	TGTGCCAGCAGCGAGATAACAGGGTTCTCCTATGGCTACACCTTC	CASSEITGFSYGYTF
.	TRBD2	TRBV28	TRBJ2-3	TGTGCCAGCAGTTTTGGGGTGCTAGCGGGAGGGCAAGGCACAGATACGCAGTATTTT	CASSFGVLAGGQGTDTQYF
.	TRBD1	TRBV6-2/TRBV6-3	TRBJ2-7	TGTGCCAGCAGTTACTCGGGACAGGGAAACGAGCAGTACTTC	CASSYSGQGNEQYF
.	TRBD2	TRBV4-1	TRBJ2-3	TGCGCCAGCAGCCCAAGACTAGCGGGAGGGGTTTATACGCAGTATTTT	CASSPRLAGGVYTQYF
.	TRBD2	TRBV18	TRBJ2-5	TGTGCCAGCTCACCGGGACTAGGCCAAGAGACCCAGTACTTC	CASSPGLGQETQYF
.	.	TRBV30	TRBJ2-1	TGTGCCTGGAATGGCGGTACCTACAATGAGCAGTTCTTC	CAWNGGTYNEQFF
.	TRBD1	TRBV27	TRBJ2-1	TGTGCCAGCATCCCGAGGGGGACAGCTTCCTACAATGAGCAGTTCTTC	CASIPRGTASYNEQFF
.	TRBD1	TRBV19	TRBJ1-1	TGTGCCTCAACAGGGGTAACTGAAGCTTTCTTT	CASTGVTEAFF
.	.	TRBV28	TRBJ2-3	TGTGCCAGCAGTAGTCTAGCTTCGGGAGATACGCAGTATTTT	CASSSLASGDTQYF
.	.	TRBV6-2/TRBV6-3	TRBJ1-1	TGTGCCAGCAGTTACTCAGCCGCTTTGGGCACTGAAGCTTTCTTT	CASSYSAALGTEAFF
.	.	TRBV13	TRBJ2-7	TGTGCCAGCAGCTTAGGAGTTGGGACCTACGAGCAGTACTTC	CASSLGVGTYEQYF
.	TRBD2	TRBV5-1	TRBJ2-3	TGCGCCAGCAGCTTGAGTCTAGCGGACCTCACAGATACGCAGTATTTT	CASSLSLADLTDTQYF
.	.	TRBV24-1	TRBJ2-2	TGTGCCACCAGTGATTTTAGGAACACCGGGGAGCTGTTTTTT	CATSDFRNTGELFF